A selection of T cell receptor beta chains follows, all from one sample in a study of T cells in Graves' hyperthyroidism and ophthalmopathy. TCRdb redid the calling of the multiplex PCR reads with MiXCR, one entry per CDR3 protein. Of around 760,000 distinct CDR3 sequences listed, over 35% are singletons. The sample consisted of blood. The receptors originated from a woman aged 40-49 years with Graves' hyperthyroidism. The CDR3 runs from the conserved cysteine through the conserved F or W. D genes are given only for firm matches. Expanded clones are given a class, and other clones once, few, many or no size at all.

DNA: TGTGCCAGCGGAAAGTTGGGGAGGGCCGGGGTGGTTGAAGCTTTCTTT
CDR3: CASGKLGRAGVVEAFF
J: TRBJ1-1
size: NA
D: NA
V: TRBV2

DNA: TGTGCCATCAGCGCCGGGACAGCGAACACTGAAGCTTTC
CDR3: CAISAGTANTEAF
J: TRBJ2-6
size: NA
D: TRBD1
V: TRBV10-3

DNA: TGTGCCATCAGTGAGTCTACAGGGAAAGGCTACACCTTC
CDR3: CAISESTGKGYTF
J: TRBJ1-2
size: many
D: NA
V: TRBV10-3

DNA: TGTGCCAGCAGCTTAAATCCGCCTAGCGGGAACACCGGGGAGCCGTTTTTT
CDR3: CASSLNPPSGNTGEPFF
J: TRBJ2-2
size: once
D: TRBD2
V: TRBV7-3

DNA: TGTGCCAGCAGTCCAGACTTTGGGGCCAACGTCCTGACTTTC
CDR3: CASSPDFGANVLTF
J: TRBJ2-6
size: many
D: NA
V: TRBV6-6

DNA: TGCGCCAGCAGCCAAGTGGGGACAAACAACTATGGCTACACCTTC
CDR3: CASSQVGTNNYGYTF
J: TRBJ1-2
size: NA
D: NA
V: TRBV5-4

DNA: TGTGCCAGCAGCTTAGGGCAGGTTGAAAAACTGTTTTTT
CDR3: CASSLGQVEKLFF
J: TRBJ1-4
size: NA
D: NA
V: TRBV7-6

DNA: TGCAGTGCTAGTGGAGGGAACACTGAAGCTTTCTTT
CDR3: CSASGGNTEAFF
J: TRBJ1-1
size: many
D: NA
V: TRBV20-1

DNA: TGTGCCAGCAGCTCCCCTTTTCAGGCGCGAAATTCACCCCTCCACTTT
CDR3: CASSSPFQARNSPLHF
J: TRBJ1-6
size: many
D: NA
V: TRBV7-2

DNA: TGTGCCAGCGGCCAGCCGGGGGCTGGAAACACCATATATTTT
CDR3: CASGQPGAGNTIYF
J: TRBJ1-3
size: few
D: NA
V: TRBV28

DNA: TGCAGCGTTGAATTCTATGGCTACACCTTC
CDR3: CSVEFYGYTF
J: TRBJ1-2
size: NA
D: NA
V: TRBV29-1

DNA: TGCAGCGTCCGGCGAGGGGTGGTCACTGAAGCTTTCTTT
CDR3: CSVRRGVVTEAFF
J: TRBJ1-1
size: NA
D: NA
V: TRBV29-1

DNA: TGTGCCATCAGTCTCCGCGGGGCCAACGTCCTGACTTTC
CDR3: CAISLRGANVLTF
J: TRBJ2-6
size: NA
D: NA
V: TRBV10-3

DNA: TGTGCCAGCAGTTCTAGGACAGGGGGCACCACTGAAGCTTTCTTT
CDR3: CASSSRTGGTTEAFF
J: TRBJ1-1
size: few
D: TRBD1
V: TRBV2

DNA: TGTGCCAGCAGTTACGCCGGGACTAGCGGATACGAGCAGTACTTC
CDR3: CASSYAGTSGYEQYF
J: TRBJ2-7
size: NA
D: TRBD2
V: TRBV6-5

DNA: TGTGCCAGCAGTTTAAGCGGGACAGGCGCCTACGAGCAGTACTTC
CDR3: CASSLSGTGAYEQYF
J: TRBJ2-7
size: many
D: NA
V: TRBV12-3/TRBV12-4

DNA: TGTGCCAGCAGCTTAATGGGCAGGGGAGAAAAACTGTTTTTT
CDR3: CASSLMGRGEKLFF
J: TRBJ1-4
size: NA
D: NA
V: TRBV7-9

DNA: TGCAGTGCTAGAAACAGGGAGGACACTGAAGCTTTCTTT
CDR3: CSARNREDTEAFF
J: TRBJ1-1
size: few
D: NA
V: TRBV20-1

DNA: TGCAGCGTCCGGGACAGGGGTGGTGAAAAACTGTTTTTT
CDR3: CSVRDRGGEKLFF
J: TRBJ1-4
size: many
D: TRBD1
V: TRBV29-1

DNA: TGTGCCAGTAGTTTACAGGGCTACTCTGGGGCCAACGTCCTGACTTTC
CDR3: CASSLQGYSGANVLTF
J: TRBJ2-6
size: NA
D: NA
V: TRBV6-5

DNA: TGTGCCAGCAGCTTATCTAGCGCGGATGGCTACACCTTC
CDR3: CASSLSSADGYTF
J: TRBJ1-2
size: few
D: NA
V: TRBV7-8

DNA: TGCGCCAGCAGCTGGGGGGAGCAGGCCACTGAAGCTTTCTTT
CDR3: CASSWGEQATEAFF
J: TRBJ1-1
size: many
D: NA
V: TRBV5-1

DNA: TGTGCCAGCAGCCCCGCCGGGGAAACTGAAGCTTTCTTT
CDR3: CASSPAGETEAFF
J: TRBJ1-1
size: few
D: NA
V: TRBV5-4

DNA: TGCAGCGTGTGGACAGGGAGGCTTCAGTACTTC
CDR3: CSVWTGRLQYF
J: TRBJ2-7
size: NA
D: TRBD1
V: TRBV29-1

DNA: TGTGCCAGTAAAGCCCGAGCGGGAGATACGCAGTATTTT
CDR3: CASKARAGDTQYF
J: TRBJ2-3
size: few
D: NA
V: TRBV19

DNA: TGTGCCAGCAGTCCCACCGGGACACTAAACTATGGCTACACCTTC
CDR3: CASSPTGTLNYGYTF
J: TRBJ1-2
size: NA
D: NA
V: TRBV12-3/TRBV12-4

DNA: TGTGCCAGTAGTATGGCTTTTTTGAACACTGAAGCTTTCTTT
CDR3: CASSMAFLNTEAFF
J: TRBJ1-1
size: few
D: NA
V: TRBV19

DNA: TGTGCCAGCAGCAAGCCCCTGTCGAGGTCAGGGGGCAACACTGAAGCTTTCTTT
CDR3: CASSKPLSRSGGNTEAFF
J: TRBJ1-1
size: many
D: TRBD1
V: TRBV7-2

DNA: TGTGCCAGCAGTGGTCGGCTAGCGGGAGTTTTCGATGAGCAGTTCTTC
CDR3: CASSGRLAGVFDEQFF
J: TRBJ2-1
size: few
D: TRBD2
V: TRBV5-1

DNA: TGCGCCAGCAGCCAAGCCCAGGACAGTTATTCACCCCTCCACTTT
CDR3: CASSQAQDSYSPLHF
J: TRBJ1-6
size: NA
D: NA
V: TRBV4-1